The 5 T cell receptor beta chains reported below all come from one sample, sequenced in a study of vaccination and CD4 T cells after COVID-19. The antigens these receptors bind are not known. Time point reported: late sampling 161 to 241 days after vaccination in three convalescent patients. Treatment specified: roughly 10-day PBMC culture with coronavirus spike peptide pools or control peptides (ViraFEST assay). Cultured CD4+ T-cell DNA underwent Oncomine TCR Beta short-read sequencing. TCRdb re-analysed the PCR reads in MiXCR, keeping a single row per CDR3 protein. The sample holds under 25,000 distinct CDR3 sequences; around 37% are singletons and the top ten take approximately 8.9%. The input for sequencing was CD4+ T cells from blood, cultured in vitro, taken about 7 months after SARS-CoV-2 vaccination. These receptors were obtained from a human donor who had recovered from COVID-19.

This clonotype was seen a few times. CDR3 bases: TGCAGTGCTAGACCCACAGGGGGCCTAGAGACCCAGTACTTC. This codes for CSARPTGGLETQYF. The V and J genes are TRBV20-1 and TRBJ2-5; 9 bases are shared with TRBD1. The CDR3 contains 14 residues. With V trimmed by 2 bases and J by 4 bases, 5 bases remained unmatched. Germline assignment: CDR1 DFQATT and CDR2 SNEGSKA (reference sequence).

The V gene is TRBV15, the J gene TRBJ2-3; D could derive from TRBD1 or TRBD2 (5 bases each). Germline CDR1 and CDR2: LNHNV and YYDKDF (reference sequence). The CDR3 covers 15 residues. Trimming removed 8 bases from V and 4 bases from J, with 19 bases in between. CDR3 DNA: TGTGCCACCTCGGGGCCCGGAGAGAGCGCAGATACGCAGTATTTT. This translates into CATSGPGESADTQYF.

This chain links TRBV5-4 with TRBJ2-5; 10 bases map to TRBD1. The CDR3 is 17 residues long. Trimming at V came to 4 bases and at J to 6 bases, leaving 15 bases not matched to a gene. Germline V gene sequence: CDR1 SGHNT, CDR2 YYREEE (reference sequence). In DNA, the CDR3 is TGTGCCAGCAGCCCCGGGACAGGGGAGGGTGGTGGGAAGACCCAGTACTTC. Amino acids: CASSPGTGEGGGKTQYF. Together with reference TRBV5-4 and TRBJ2-5, the CDR3 gives the full variable domain: ETGVTQSPTHLIKTRGQQVTLRCSSQSGHNTVSWYQQALGQGPQFIFQYYREEENGRGNFPPRFSGLQFPNYSSELNVNALELDDSALYLCASSPGTGEGGGKTQYFGPGTRLLVL.

V and J are TRBV20-1 and TRBJ2-5; TRBD2 matches 12 bases. The ends lost 1 base at V and 5 bases at J; junction bases unmatched: 8. CDR1 and CDR2 (germline): DFQATT, SNEGSKA (reference sequence). This CDR3 region has 16 residues. DNA of the CDR3: TGCAGTGCTAGAGTAGGGAGGACTAGCGGGATGGAGACCCAGTACTTC. It yields the protein CSARVGRTSGMETQYF.

The chain links TRBV4-3 to TRBJ1-6, with D tentatively TRBD1 (6 bases). Trimming took 1 base from V and 10 from J, leaving 17 bases between them. Germline V lookup: CDR1 LGHNA, CDR2 YSLEER. The CDR3 is 16 residues long. The CDR3 sequence: CASSQGPGEVRSPLHF. For the CDR3, the DNA is TGCGCCAGCAGCCAAGGTCCAGGGGAGGTTCGGTCACCCCTCCACTTT.